These 9 T cell receptor beta chains were all obtained from the same sample, sequenced in a study of T cell changes during pregnancy in multiple sclerosis. Method: immunoSEQ multiplex PCR; TCRdb's copy keeps in-frame clones and lacks some. Found here are tens of thousands of clones, about 92% of them singletons; the top ten hold about 0.9%. Sequencing was performed on peripheral blood, taken in the first trimester of pregnancy. Receptors originate from a female donor with multiple sclerosis, enrolled in a pregnancy study.

This clone has only a few counts. This chain connects TRBV7-2 to TRBJ1-1; 7 nucleotides match TRBD1. V trimming: 5 bases; J trimming: 1 base; junction bases outside the gene matches: 4. The CDR3 consists of 14 residues. Per the germline V gene, CDR1 is SGHTA and CDR2 is FQGNSA. CDR3: CASSRQGGNTEAFF. The CDR3 nucleotides read TGTGCCAGCAGCCGACAGGGAGGGAACACTGAAGCTTTCTTT.

This sequence joins TRBV5-1 and TRBJ2-1; 10 nucleotides agree with TRBD2. Per germline, CDR1 SGHRS and CDR2 YFSETQ. Unmatched junction bases numbered 11, after V lost 1 base and J lost 7 bases. The CDR3 runs to 17 residues. Here the CDR3 reads CASSLKYSGGPWNEQFF. CDR3 DNA sequence: TGCGCCAGCAGCTTGAAATATAGCGGGGGGCCATGGAATGAGCAGTTCTTC.

The CDR3 sequence: CAISESRPGDEKLFF. The CDR3 DNA follows: TGTGCCATCAGTGAGTCTAGGCCCGGGGATGAAAAACTGTTTTTT. This chain uses TRBV10-3 with TRBJ1-4; no clear D gene. The CDR3 sequence is 15 residues long. V gave up 0 bases and J gave up 6 bases, with 11 bases separating them. Germline values: CDR1 ENHRY, CDR2 SYGVKD.

V gene TRBV9 combines with J gene TRBJ2-2, with a tentative D call TRBD1 (5 bases). The V and J ends lost 0 bases and 4 bases respectively, with 16 bases between them. This CDR3 has 17 amino acids. Germline V gene sequence: CDR1 SGDLS, CDR2 YYNGEE. The CDR3 protein is CASSVGSDRPSTGELFF. The CDR3, as DNA: TGTGCCAGCAGCGTAGGTTCCGACAGACCTAGCACCGGGGAGCTGTTTTTT. The complete variable domain, with remaining parts taken from reference TRBV9 and TRBJ2-2, reads DSGVTQTPKHLITATGQRVTLRCSPRSGDLSVYWYQQSLDQGLQFLIQYYNGEERAKGNILERFSAQQFPDLHSELNLSSLELGDSALYFCASSVGSDRPSTGELFFGEGSRLTVL.

The rearrangement links TRBV2 to TRBJ2-7, with D maybe TRBD1 (5 bases). CDR3 length equals 17 residues. V lost 7 bases and J 3 bases, leaving 25 bases between the germline ends. The germline CDR1 and CDR2 sequences are SNHLY and FYNNEI. For the CDR3, the DNA is TGTGCCAGCAAGGTATGGCAGGGTTTTGATCCGGACTACGAGCAGTACTTC. Amino acid sequence: CASKVWQGFDPDYEQYF.

The CDR3 nucleotides read TGTGCCAGCAGTTTATCGGATTGGGGGCCAGGGAGCACAGATACGCAGTATTTT. The encoded protein is CASSLSDWGPGSTDTQYF. V gene TRBV27 combines with J gene TRBJ2-3, with D possibly being TRBD1 (6 bases). This CDR3 is 18 amino acids long. Germline CDR1 and CDR2: MNHEY and SMNVEV (reference sequence). The V and J ends lost 0 bases and 0 bases respectively, with 16 bases between them.

J is TRBJ2-7 and V is TRBV5-6, with 9 bases that match TRBD1. Germline lookup yields CDR1 SGHDT and CDR2 YYEEEE. The ends lost 1 base at V and 4 bases at J; junction bases unmatched: 3. The CDR3 extends over 14 amino acids. This chain's CDR3 is CASSLPGQGYEQYF. In DNA form, the CDR3 reads TGTGCCAGCAGCTTGCCGGGACAGGGATACGAGCAGTACTTC. The entire variable domain, with the rest obtained from reference TRBV5-6 and TRBJ2-7, is as follows: DAGVTQSPTHLIKTRGQQVTLRCSPKSGHDTVSWYQQALGQGPQFIFQYYEEEERQRGNFPDRFSGHQFPNYSSELNVNALLLGDSALYLCASSLPGQGYEQYFGPGTRLTVT.

The J gene is TRBJ1-1, the V gene TRBV4-1; 7 positions agree with TRBD1. CDR1 and CDR2 (germline): MGHRA, YSYEKL. The CDR3 is made up of 16 amino acids. V trimming: 0 bases; J trimming: 0 bases; junction bases outside the gene matches: 4. CDR3 DNA sequence: TGCGCCAGCAGCCAAGAGGACAGGTTCATGAACACTGAAGCTTTCTTT. The encoded protein is CASSQEDRFMNTEAFF.

Of note for this clone: One end of the junction is discordant with germline, which a read error may explain. J is TRBJ1-1 and V is TRBV7-9; 7 bases align to TRBD1. Germline V gene data show CDR1 as SEHNR and CDR2 as FQNEAQ (reference sequence). This CDR3 is 12 amino acids long. CDR3 nucleotide sequence: TGTGCCAGCAGCTTAGGGACAGGAACGGCATACTTT. Its translation is CASSLGTGTAYF.